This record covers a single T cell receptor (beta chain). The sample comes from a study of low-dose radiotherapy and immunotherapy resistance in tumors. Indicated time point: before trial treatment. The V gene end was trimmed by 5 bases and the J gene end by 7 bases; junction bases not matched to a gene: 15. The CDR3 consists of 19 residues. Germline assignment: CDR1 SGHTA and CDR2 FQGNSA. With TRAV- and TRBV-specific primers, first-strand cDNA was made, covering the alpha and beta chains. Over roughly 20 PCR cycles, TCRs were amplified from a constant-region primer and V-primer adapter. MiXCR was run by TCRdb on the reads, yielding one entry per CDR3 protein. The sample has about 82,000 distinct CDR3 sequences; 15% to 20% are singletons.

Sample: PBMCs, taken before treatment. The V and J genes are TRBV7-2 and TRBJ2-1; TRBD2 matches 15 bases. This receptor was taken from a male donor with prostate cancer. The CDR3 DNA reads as TGTGCCAGCAGCCGAGGTGGGACTAGCGGGAGGATCCTTGTGAATGAGCAGTTCTTC. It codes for CASSRGGTSGRILVNEQFF.